This T cell receptor beta chain comes out of a study of OX40 agonist ivuxolimab in advanced cancers. Comments on this clone: The antigen remains undetermined. The identical CDR3 is also encoded by other nucleotide sequences in the sample.

V shed 4 bases and J shed 4 bases, with 11 bases lying between them. The V gene's germline CDR1 is LNHDA and CDR2 SQIVND (reference sequence). CDR3 length: 14 residues. Here immunoSEQ multiplex PCR was the method, and the copy in TCRdb shows in-frame clones only, minus some. The data hold 66,000 or so clones, with around 93% observed a single time. Regarding the study as a whole: The study observed clonal expansion of CD4+ and CD8+ blood T cells by week 6 at 0.1 to 3.0 mg/kg.

The sequence derives from an adult with an advanced solid tumor such as melanoma, head and neck, liver or kidney cancer. V usage is TRBV19 and J usage is TRBJ1-5, with D tentatively TRBD1 (5 bases). The specimen was CD4+ or CD8+ T cells sorted from blood, collected in a trial of the OX40 agonist ivuxolimab. The CDR3 sequence is CASSTRDGNQPQHF. The CDR3 region has the DNA TGTGCCAGTAGTACGCGGGACGGGAATCAGCCCCAGCATTTT. Full variable domain (missing parts from reference TRBV19 and TRBJ1-5): DGGITQSPKYLFRKEGQNVTLSCEQNLNHDAMYWYRQDPGQGLRLIYYSQIVNDFQKGDIAEGYSVSREKKESFPLTVTSAQKNPTAFYLCASSTRDGNQPQHFGDGTRLSIL.